The TCR beta chain described here comes from a study of blood T cell repertoires in COVID-19. Germline V gene data show CDR1 as GTSNPN and CDR2 as SVGIG (reference sequence). The junction had 0 bases not matched to a gene; V was cut back by 0 bases and J by 5 bases. This CDR3 is built from 14 residues. Profiling relied on immunoSEQ multiplex PCR, and the TCRdb table lists in-frame clones only, not all of them. The table has 40,000 to 45,000 clones, around nine tenths seen once. Sequenced input: peripheral blood. This clonotype was obtained from a middle-aged man with COVID-19, enrolled during active disease. This rearrangement joins TRBV30 to TRBJ2-2, with 10 bases that match TRBD2. The CDR3, as DNA: TGTGCCTGGAGTGTACTAGCGGGAACCGGGGAGCTGTTTTTT. Translating it yields CAWSVLAGTGELFF.